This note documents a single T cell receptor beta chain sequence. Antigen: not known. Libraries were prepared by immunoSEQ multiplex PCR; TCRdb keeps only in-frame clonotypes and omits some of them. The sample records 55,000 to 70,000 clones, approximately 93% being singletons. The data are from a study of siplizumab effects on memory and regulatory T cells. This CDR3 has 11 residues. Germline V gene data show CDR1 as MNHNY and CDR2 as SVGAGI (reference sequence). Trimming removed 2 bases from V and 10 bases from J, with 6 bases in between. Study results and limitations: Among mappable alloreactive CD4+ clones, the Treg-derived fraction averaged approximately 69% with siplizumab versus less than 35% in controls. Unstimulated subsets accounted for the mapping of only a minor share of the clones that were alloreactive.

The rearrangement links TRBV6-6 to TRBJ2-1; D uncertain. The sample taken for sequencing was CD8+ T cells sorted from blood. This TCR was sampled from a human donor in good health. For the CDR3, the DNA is TGTGCCAGCAGTTACCCAAAAGAGCAGTTCTTC. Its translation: CASSYPKEQFF.